There are a few counts of the clone carrying this T cell receptor (beta chain). TCRdb called the RT-PCR reads again in MiXCR, with one record for every CDR3 protein. In the table there are 550,000 to 750,000 distinct CDR3 sequences, 12% to 15% of which are singletons. Sequencing used memory CD4+ T cells from blood. The clonotype was recovered from a female donor in good health, serving as a healthy control.

The CDR3 nucleotides read TGCAGTGCCGATGTGGCGGGAACCACCCTCGGCTACAATGAGCAGTTCTTC. Translated: CSADVAGTTLGYNEQFF. The chain has TRBV20-1 and TRBJ2-1; TRBD2 is a possible D gene (6 bases). With 6 bases removed from V and 3 bases from J, the gap between germline ends came to 24 bases. CDR3 size: 17 residues. Germline V gene data show CDR1 as DFQATT and CDR2 as SNEGSKA (reference sequence).